This T cell receptor (beta chain) was retrieved from a study of early T cells in non-severe SARS-CoV-2 infection. This clonotype was found a few times. Germline CDR1 is SGHAT and CDR2 is FQNNGV. V lost 8 bases and J lost 10, with 15 bases in between. This CDR3 region has 13 residues. TCRdb used MiXCR to reprocess the 5' RACE reads, holding one entry per CDR3 protein. The sample contains about 59,000 distinct CDR3 sequences, approximately 11% of which appear only once. The source is an adult who was a healthcare worker with PCR-confirmed SARS-CoV-2 infection or an uninfected control (not recorded which). Sample: whole blood. V is TRBV11-2 and J is TRBJ1-6; D is unresolved. The CDR3 protein is CASRATAYSPLHF. The CDR3 bases are TGTGCCAGCCGAGCCACCGCCTACTCACCCCTCCACTTT.